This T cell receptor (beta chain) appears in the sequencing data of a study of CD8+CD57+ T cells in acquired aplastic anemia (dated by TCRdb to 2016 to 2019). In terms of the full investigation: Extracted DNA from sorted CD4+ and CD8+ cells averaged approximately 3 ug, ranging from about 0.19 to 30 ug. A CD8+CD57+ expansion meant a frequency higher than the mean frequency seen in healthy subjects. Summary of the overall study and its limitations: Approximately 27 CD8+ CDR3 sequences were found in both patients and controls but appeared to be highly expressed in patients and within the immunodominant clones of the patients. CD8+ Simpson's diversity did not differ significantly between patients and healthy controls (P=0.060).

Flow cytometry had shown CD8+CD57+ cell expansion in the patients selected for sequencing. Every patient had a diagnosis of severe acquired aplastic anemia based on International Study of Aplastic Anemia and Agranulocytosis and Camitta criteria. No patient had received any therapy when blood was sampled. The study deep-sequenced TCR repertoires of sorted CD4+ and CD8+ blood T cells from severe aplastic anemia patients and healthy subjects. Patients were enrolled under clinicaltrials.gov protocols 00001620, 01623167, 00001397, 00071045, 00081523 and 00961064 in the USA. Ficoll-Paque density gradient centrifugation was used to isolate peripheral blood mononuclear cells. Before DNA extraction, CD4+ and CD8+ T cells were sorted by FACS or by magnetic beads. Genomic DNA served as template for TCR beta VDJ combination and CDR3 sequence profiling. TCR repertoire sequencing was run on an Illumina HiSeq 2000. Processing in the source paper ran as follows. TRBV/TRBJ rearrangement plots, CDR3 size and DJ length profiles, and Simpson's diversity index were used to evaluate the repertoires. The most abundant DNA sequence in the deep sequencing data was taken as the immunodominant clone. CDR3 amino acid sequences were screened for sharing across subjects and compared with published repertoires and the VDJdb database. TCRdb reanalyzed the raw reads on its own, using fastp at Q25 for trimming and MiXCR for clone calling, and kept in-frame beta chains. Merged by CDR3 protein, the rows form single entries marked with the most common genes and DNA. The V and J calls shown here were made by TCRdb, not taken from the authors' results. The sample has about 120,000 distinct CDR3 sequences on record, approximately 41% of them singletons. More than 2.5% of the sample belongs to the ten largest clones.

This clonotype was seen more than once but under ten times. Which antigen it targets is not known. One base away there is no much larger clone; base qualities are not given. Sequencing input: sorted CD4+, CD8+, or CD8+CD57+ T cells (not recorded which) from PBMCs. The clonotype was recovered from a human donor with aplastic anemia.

The DNA sequence is as follows: TGTGCCAGCAGCGCCCGGACAGGGCCACCTTCCACAGATACGCAGTATTTT. This yields the protein CASSARTGPPSTDTQYF. The chain is made from TRBV11-2 and TRBJ2-3; 8 middle bases align to TRBD1. V ends up 5 bases short and J 2 bases short, with an unmatched junction base count of 12. The CDR3 covers 17 residues, taking in both the cysteine and the phenylalanine. Just the 51-base CDR3 DNA is kept, in frame starting at base 1. From the germline V gene, CDR1 is SGHAT and CDR2 is FQNNGV.